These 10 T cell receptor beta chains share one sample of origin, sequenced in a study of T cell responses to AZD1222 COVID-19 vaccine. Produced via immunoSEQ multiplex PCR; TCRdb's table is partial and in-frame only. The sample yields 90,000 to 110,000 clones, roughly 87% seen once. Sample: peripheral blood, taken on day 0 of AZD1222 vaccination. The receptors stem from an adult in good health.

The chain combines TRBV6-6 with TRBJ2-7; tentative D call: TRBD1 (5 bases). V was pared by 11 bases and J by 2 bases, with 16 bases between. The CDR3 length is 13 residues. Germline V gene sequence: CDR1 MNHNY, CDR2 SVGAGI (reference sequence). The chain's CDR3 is CAGSPQGTYEQYF. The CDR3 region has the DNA TGTGCCGGCTCCCCGCAGGGCACCTACGAGCAGTACTTC.

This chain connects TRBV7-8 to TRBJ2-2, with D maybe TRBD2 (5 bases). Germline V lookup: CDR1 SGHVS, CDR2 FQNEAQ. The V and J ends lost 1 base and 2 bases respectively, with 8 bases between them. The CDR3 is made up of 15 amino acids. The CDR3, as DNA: TGTGCCAGCAGCTTAGACGGGGTCAACACCGGGGAGCTGTTTTTT. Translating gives CASSLDGVNTGELFF.

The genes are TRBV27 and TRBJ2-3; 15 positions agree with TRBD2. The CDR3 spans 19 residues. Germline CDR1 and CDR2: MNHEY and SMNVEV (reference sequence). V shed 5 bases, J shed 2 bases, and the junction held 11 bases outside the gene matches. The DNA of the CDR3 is TGTGCCAGCAGTCCGGGACTAGCGGGAGGAAGCAAGATCACAGATACGCAGTATTTT. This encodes CASSPGLAGGSKITDTQYF.

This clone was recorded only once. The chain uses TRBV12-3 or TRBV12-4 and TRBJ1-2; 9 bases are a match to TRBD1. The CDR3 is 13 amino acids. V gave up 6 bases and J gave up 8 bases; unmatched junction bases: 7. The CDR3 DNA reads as TGTGCCAGCAGCTCGGGACAGGGTTGGGGCTACACCTTC. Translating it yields CASSSGQGWGYTF.

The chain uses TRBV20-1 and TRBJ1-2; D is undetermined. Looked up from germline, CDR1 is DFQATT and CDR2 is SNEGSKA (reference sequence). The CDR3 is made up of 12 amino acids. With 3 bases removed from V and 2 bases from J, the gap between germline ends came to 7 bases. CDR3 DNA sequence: TGCAGTGCTAGTTTGGGGAACTATGGCTACACCTTC. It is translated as CSASLGNYGYTF.

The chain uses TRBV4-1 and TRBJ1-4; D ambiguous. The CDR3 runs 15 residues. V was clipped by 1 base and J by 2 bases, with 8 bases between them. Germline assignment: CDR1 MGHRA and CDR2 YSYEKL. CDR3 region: CASSQVGLTNEKLFF. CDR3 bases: TGCGCCAGCAGCCAAGTGGGATTGACTAATGAAAAACTGTTTTTT.

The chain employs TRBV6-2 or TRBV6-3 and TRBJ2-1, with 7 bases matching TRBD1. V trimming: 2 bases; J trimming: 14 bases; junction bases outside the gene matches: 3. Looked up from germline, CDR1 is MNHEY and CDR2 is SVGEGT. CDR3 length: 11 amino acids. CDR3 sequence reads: CASSYDRAEFF. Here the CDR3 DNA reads TGTGCCAGCAGTTACGACAGGGCCGAGTTCTTC.

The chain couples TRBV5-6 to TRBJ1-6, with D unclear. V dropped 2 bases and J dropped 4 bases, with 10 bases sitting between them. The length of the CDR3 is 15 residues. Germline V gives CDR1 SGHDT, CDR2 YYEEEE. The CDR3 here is CASSFPASYNSPLHF. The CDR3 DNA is TGTGCCAGCAGCTTTCCAGCAAGTTATAATTCACCCCTCCACTTT.

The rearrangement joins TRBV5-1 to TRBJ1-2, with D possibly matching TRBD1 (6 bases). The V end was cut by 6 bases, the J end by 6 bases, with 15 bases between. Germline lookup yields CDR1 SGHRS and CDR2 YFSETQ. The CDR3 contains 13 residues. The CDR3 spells CASTSRGADGYTF. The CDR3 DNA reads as TGCGCCAGCACCTCAAGGGGGGCGGATGGCTACACCTTC.

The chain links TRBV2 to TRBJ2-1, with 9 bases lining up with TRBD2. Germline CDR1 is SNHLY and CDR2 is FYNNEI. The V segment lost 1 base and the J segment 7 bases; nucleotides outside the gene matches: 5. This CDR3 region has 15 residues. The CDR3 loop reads CASSEDSGGPNEQFF. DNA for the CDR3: TGTGCCAGCAGTGAAGATAGCGGGGGCCCAAATGAGCAGTTCTTC.